The text below deals with one TCR beta chain. Its antigen is not known. V was clipped by 1 base and J by 4 bases, with 15 bases between them. Germline CDR1 reads SGHRS; CDR2 reads YFSETQ. This CDR3 has 16 residues. During its preparation, the TCRbeta library received unique molecular identifiers. TCRdb re-analysed the PCR reads in MiXCR, keeping a single row per CDR3 protein. The sample carries around 300,000 distinct CDR3 sequences, approximately 20% recorded once. The data stem from a study of T-cell reconstitution after alpha-beta-depleted transplantation in children. Study outcomes and limitations: Most T-cell counts and diversity one year after the transplant came from T cells that were newly produced. Some patients owed their high day-60 TCRbeta diversity to surviving recipient T cells and thymic progenitors. Reports say that about two months after transplant, the alpha-beta T cells came out of several hundred graft clones that had expanded.

The sequences come from PBMCs, mostly from graft donor cells, collected 180 days after TCRalphabeta/CD19-depleted stem cell transplant. The chain employs TRBV5-1 and TRBJ2-4, with D tentatively TRBD2 (6 bases). The TCR sequence derives from a male patient aged 10 to 17 who had a stem cell transplant for acute lymphoblastic leukemia, so the T cells may come from the graft donor. CDR3 sequence (DNA): TGCGCCAGCAGCTTGTCAATCGGGACTGGAAAAAACATTCAGTACTTC. Protein sequence: CASSLSIGTGKNIQYF.